The rows below give T cell receptor beta chains drawn from one sample of a study of T-cell reconstitution after alpha-beta-depleted transplantation in children. One entry per CDR3 protein, called by TCRdb with MiXCR from the PCR reads. The repertoire consists of about 640,000 distinct CDR3 sequences, with around 17% occurring once and the leading ten covering 1.1%. This specimen was PBMCs from the stem cell graft donor, taken from the stem cell graft. The receptors here all came from a human donor who donated a stem cell graft to a child with acute myeloid leukemia. Each CDR3 is given with its conserved first and last residue. The order of the fields is J gene, clone size, V gene, D gene, CDR3 DNA, CDR3 protein. A D gene is named only where the DNA matches it firmly. Expanded clones get a size class; other rows say once, few or many, or leave the size out.

J: TRBJ1-6
size: few
V: TRBV7-2
D: -
DNA: TGTGCCAGCAGCTTAGGCTCCTCAGGGGTGGAATGGAATTCACCCCTCCACTTT
CDR3: CASSLGSSGVEWNSPLHF

J: TRBJ2-2
size: -
V: TRBV6-5
D: TRBD2
DNA: TGTGCCAGCAGTTATACTAGCGGGGGGGCCTGGGTCACCGGGGAGCTGTTTTTT
CDR3: CASSYTSGGAWVTGELFF

J: TRBJ2-7
size: many
V: TRBV4-3
D: -
DNA: TGCGCCAGCAGCCAAGATACTAGGAGACCCTACGAGCAGTACTTC
CDR3: CASSQDTRRPYEQYF

J: TRBJ1-4
size: many
V: TRBV20-1
D: -
DNA: TGCAGTGCTAGATGGGGGGGACCCGCAGCCGAAAAACTGTTTTTT
CDR3: CSARWGGPAAEKLFF

J: TRBJ1-1
size: -
V: TRBV5-4
D: -
DNA: TGTGCCAGCGGCTTGGCCGGATGGGAAGCTTTCTTT
CDR3: CASGLAGWEAFF

J: TRBJ2-5
size: few
V: TRBV9
D: TRBD2
DNA: TGTGCCAGCAGCGTCACCAGCGGGGGTCTCAGAGGGACCCAGTACTTC
CDR3: CASSVTSGGLRGTQYF

J: TRBJ2-1
size: once
V: TRBV5-1
D: -
DNA: TGCGCCAGCAGCTTGCAAAGAAATGAGCAGTTCTTC
CDR3: CASSLQRNEQFF

J: TRBJ2-5
size: -
V: TRBV7-2
D: TRBD1
DNA: TGTGCCAGCAGACAAGTTACAGGGGGCCCCGAGGAGACCCAGTACTTC
CDR3: CASRQVTGGPEETQYF

J: TRBJ2-7
size: -
V: TRBV5-1
D: TRBD1
DNA: TGCGCCAGCAGCTTTAGGACAGGGGCCTACGAGCAGTACTTC
CDR3: CASSFRTGAYEQYF

J: TRBJ2-3
size: -
V: TRBV11-1
D: -
DNA: TGTGCCAGCAGCTTTGACAGACTAACTAGCACAGATACGCAGTATTTT
CDR3: CASSFDRLTSTDTQYF

J: TRBJ1-5
size: -
V: TRBV27
D: -
DNA: TGTGCCAGCAGTTTAGAGCCAGGGAACAATCAGCCCCAGCATTTT
CDR3: CASSLEPGNNQPQHF

J: TRBJ2-5
size: -
V: TRBV5-1
D: TRBD2
DNA: TGCGCCAGCAGCTTGCCATTCGGACTAGCGGAACCCCAAGAGACCCAGTACTTC
CDR3: CASSLPFGLAEPQETQYF

J: TRBJ2-1
size: -
V: TRBV7-9
D: -
DNA: TGTGCCAGCGGGGCAGGATCCCAGTATGACAATGAGCAGTTCTTC
CDR3: CASGAGSQYDNEQFF

J: TRBJ1-4
size: few
V: TRBV5-6
D: TRBD1
DNA: TGTGCCAGCAGCTCAACAGGGGGCAGAGGTGAAAAACTGTTTTTT
CDR3: CASSSTGGRGEKLFF

J: TRBJ2-7
size: few
V: TRBV13
D: -
DNA: TGTGCCAGCAGCCCCTGGACCGGTACCTACGAGCAGTACTTC
CDR3: CASSPWTGTYEQYF

J: TRBJ2-5
size: -
V: TRBV3-1
D: -
DNA: TGTGCCAGCAGCACCGTAGCAGCGGAAGTAGGGGAGACCCAGTACTTC
CDR3: CASSTVAAEVGETQYF

J: TRBJ2-2
size: few
V: TRBV6-5
D: -
DNA: TGTGCCAGCACCCCCACGGACACTTACACCGGGGAGCTGTTTTTT
CDR3: CASTPTDTYTGELFF